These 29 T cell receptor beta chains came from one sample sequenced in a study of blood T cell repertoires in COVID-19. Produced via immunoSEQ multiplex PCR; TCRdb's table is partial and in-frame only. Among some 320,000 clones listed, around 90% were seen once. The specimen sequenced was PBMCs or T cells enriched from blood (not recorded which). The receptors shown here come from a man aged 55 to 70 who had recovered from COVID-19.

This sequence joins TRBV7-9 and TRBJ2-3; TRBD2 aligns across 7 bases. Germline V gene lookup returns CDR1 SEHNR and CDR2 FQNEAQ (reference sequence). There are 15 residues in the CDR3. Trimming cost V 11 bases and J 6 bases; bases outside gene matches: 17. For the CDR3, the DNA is TGTGCCGGTCGGGGGGTTGCGGGAGATTGGGATACGCAGTATTTT. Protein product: CAGRGVAGDWDTQYF.

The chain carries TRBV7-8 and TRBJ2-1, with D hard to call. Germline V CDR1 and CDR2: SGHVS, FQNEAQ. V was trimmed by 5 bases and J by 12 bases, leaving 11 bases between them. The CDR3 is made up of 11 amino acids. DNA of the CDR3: TGTGCCAGCAGCCCCCTTCTCGGGCAGTTCTTC. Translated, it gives CASSPLLGQFF.

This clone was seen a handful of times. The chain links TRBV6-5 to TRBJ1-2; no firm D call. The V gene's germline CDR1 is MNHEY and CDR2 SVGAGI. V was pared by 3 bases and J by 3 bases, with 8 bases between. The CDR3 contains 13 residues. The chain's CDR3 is CASSYSRDYGYTF. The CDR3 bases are TGTGCCAGCAGTTATTCCCGGGACTATGGCTACACCTTC.

This CDR3 reads CSVASGLRPSGANVLTF. The CDR3, as DNA: TGCAGCGTCGCTTCGGGACTCCGGCCCTCCGGGGCCAACGTCCTGACTTTC. The chain employs TRBV29-1 and TRBJ2-6; weak D call: TRBD2 (6 bases). Germline V lookup: CDR1 SQVTM, CDR2 ANQGSEA. V was pared by 6 bases and J by 4 bases, with 22 bases between. The CDR3 length is 17 residues.

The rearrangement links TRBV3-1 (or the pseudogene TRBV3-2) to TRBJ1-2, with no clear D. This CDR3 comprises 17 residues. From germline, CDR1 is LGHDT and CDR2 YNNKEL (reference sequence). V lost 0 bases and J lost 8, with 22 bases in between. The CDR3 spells CASSQDPAPQFVEGYTF. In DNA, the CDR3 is TGTGCCAGCAGCCAAGATCCGGCCCCACAGTTTGTGGAAGGCTACACCTTC.

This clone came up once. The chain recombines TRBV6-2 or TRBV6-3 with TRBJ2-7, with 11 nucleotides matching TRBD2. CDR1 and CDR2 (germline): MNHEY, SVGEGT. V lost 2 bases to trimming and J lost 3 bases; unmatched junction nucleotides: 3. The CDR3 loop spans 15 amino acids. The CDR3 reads CASSYPTSGNYEQYF. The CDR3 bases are TGTGCCAGCAGTTACCCGACTAGCGGGAACTACGAGCAGTACTTC.

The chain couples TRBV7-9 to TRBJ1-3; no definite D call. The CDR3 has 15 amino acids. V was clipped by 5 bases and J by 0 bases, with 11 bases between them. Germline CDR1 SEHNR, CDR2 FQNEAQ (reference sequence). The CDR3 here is CASSPGLSSGNTIYF. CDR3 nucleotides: TGTGCCAGCAGCCCCGGACTGAGCTCTGGAAACACCATATATTTT.

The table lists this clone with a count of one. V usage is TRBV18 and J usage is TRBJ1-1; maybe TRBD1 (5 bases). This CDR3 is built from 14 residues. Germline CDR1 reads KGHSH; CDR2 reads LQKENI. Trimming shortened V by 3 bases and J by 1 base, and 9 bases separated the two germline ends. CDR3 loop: CASSPSTGNTEAFF. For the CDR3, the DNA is TGTGCCAGCTCACCGAGTACAGGGAACACTGAAGCTTTCTTT.

The CDR3, as DNA: TGTGCCAGCTCACCATCGGTAGCCTCCCATGAGCAGTTCTTC. It translates to CASSPSVASHEQFF. The V and J genes are TRBV18 and TRBJ2-1; D uncertain. CDR1 and CDR2 (germline): KGHSH, LQKENI. The CDR3 covers 14 residues. V was trimmed by 2 bases and J by 8 bases, leaving 13 bases between them.

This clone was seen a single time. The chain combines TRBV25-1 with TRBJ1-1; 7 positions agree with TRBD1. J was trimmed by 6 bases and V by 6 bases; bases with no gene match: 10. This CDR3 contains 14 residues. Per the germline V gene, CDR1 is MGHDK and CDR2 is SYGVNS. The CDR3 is CASRRQGELSEAFF. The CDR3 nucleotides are TGTGCCAGCAGACGACAGGGCGAATTGTCTGAAGCTTTCTTT.

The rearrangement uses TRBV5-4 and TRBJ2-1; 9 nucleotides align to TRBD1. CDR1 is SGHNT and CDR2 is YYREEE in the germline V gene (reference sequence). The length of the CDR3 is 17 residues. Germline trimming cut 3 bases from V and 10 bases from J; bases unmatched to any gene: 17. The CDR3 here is CASSSSIKRQGVREQFF. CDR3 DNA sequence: TGTGCCAGCAGCTCCAGTATCAAAAGACAGGGGGTCCGCGAGCAGTTCTTC.

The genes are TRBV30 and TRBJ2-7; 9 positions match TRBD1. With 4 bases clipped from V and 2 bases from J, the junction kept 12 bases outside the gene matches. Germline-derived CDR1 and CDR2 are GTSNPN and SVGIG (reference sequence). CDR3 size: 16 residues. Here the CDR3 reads CAWNLPGTGPAYEQYF. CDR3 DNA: TGTGCCTGGAACCTCCCCGGGACAGGGCCAGCCTACGAGCAGTACTTC.

This chain's CDR3 is CASSLGRQGVEKLFF. The DNA for the CDR3 is TGTGCCAGCAGCCTAGGACGCCAGGGCGTGGAAAAACTGTTTTTT. J is TRBJ1-4 and V is TRBV7-9, with D possibly matching TRBD1 (5 bases). Trimming removed 5 bases at V and 8 bases at J, with 18 bases between. The germline gives CDR1 SEHNR, CDR2 FQNEAQ (reference sequence). The CDR3 length is 15 residues.

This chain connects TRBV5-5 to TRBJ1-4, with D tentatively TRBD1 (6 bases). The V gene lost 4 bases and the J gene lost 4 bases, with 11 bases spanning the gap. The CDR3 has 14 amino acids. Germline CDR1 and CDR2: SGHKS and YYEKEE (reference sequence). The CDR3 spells CASSRGHLNEKLFF. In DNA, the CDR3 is TGTGCCAGCAGCCGGGGACACCTTAATGAAAAACTGTTTTTT.

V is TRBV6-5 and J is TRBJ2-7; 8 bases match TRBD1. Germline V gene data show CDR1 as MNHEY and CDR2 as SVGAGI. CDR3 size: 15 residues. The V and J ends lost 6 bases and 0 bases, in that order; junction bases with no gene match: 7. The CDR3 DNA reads TGTGCCAGCAGACATACCGGGACAGGCTCCTACGAGCAGTACTTC. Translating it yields CASRHTGTGSYEQYF.

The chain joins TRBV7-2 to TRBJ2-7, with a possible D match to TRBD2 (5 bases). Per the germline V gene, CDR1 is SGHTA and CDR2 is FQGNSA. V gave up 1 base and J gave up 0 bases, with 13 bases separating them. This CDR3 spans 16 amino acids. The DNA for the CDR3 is TGTGCCAGCAGCTTAGGAGGGCAGACCTCCTCCTACGAGCAGTACTTC. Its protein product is CASSLGGQTSSYEQYF.

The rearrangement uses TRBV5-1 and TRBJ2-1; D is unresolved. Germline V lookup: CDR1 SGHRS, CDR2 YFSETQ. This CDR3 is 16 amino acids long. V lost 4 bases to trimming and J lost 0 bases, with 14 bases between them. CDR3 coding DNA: TGCGCCAGCAGCGAGGTTGGCCAGCTCTCCTACAATGAGCAGTTCTTC. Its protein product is CASSEVGQLSYNEQFF.

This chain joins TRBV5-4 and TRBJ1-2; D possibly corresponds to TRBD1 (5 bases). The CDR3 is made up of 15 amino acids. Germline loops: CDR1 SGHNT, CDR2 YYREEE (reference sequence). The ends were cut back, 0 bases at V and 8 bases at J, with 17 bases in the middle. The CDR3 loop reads CASSLEWQGRRGYTF. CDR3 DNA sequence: TGTGCCAGCAGCTTGGAGTGGCAGGGCCGGCGAGGCTACACCTTC. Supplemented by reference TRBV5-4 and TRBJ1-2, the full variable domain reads ETGVTQSPTHLIKTRGQQVTLRCSSQSGHNTVSWYQQALGQGPQFIFQYYREEENGRGNFPPRFSGLQFPNYSSELNVNALELDDSALYLCASSLEWQGRRGYTFGSGTRLTVV.

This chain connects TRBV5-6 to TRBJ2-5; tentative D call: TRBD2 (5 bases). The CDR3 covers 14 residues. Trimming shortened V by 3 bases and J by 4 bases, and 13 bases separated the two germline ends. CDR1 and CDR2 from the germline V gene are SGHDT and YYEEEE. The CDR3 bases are TGTGCCAGCAGCTCCGCTAGGGCGGGAGAGACCCAGTACTTC. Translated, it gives CASSSARAGETQYF.

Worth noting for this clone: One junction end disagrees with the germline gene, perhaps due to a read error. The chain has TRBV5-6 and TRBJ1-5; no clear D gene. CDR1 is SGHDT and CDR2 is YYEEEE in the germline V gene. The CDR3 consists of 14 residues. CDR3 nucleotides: TGTGCCAGCACCCGAGCTGGAGGGAATCGGCCCCAGCATTTT. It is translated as CASTRAGGNRPQHF.

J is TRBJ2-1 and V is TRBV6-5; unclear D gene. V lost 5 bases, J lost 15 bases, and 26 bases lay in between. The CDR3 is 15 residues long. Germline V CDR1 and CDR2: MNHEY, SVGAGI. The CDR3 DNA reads TGTGCCAGCAGTCCCGTTCCGCGCCCGGGTGCGAGTAGGTTCTTC. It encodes CASSPVPRPGASRFF.

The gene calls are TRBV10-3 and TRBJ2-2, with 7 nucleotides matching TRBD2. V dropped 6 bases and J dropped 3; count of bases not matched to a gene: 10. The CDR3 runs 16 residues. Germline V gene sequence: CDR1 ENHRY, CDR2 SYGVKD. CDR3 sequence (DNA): TGTGCCATCAGGGGGGACGAGGGAGGGGACACCGGGGAGCTGTTTTTT. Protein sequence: CAIRGDEGGDTGELFF.

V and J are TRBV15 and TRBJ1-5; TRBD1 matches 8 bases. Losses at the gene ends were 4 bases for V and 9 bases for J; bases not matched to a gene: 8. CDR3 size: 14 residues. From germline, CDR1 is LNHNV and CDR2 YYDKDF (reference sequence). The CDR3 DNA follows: TGTGCCACCAGCACAGACAGGGGTAAGGGGCCCCAGCATTTT. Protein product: CATSTDRGKGPQHF.

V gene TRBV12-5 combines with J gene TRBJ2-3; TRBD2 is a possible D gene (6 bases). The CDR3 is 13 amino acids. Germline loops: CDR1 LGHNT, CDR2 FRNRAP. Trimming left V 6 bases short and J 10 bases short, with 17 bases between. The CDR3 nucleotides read TGTGCTAGTGGGGAGCCGGGCGCGGGGTCGCAGTATTTT. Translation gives CASGEPGAGSQYF.

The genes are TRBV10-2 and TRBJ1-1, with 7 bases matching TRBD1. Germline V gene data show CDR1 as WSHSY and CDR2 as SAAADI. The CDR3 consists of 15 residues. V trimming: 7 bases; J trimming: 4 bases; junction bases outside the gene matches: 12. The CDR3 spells CASTYTGAGSTEAFF. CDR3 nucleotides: TGCGCCAGCACTTATACAGGGGCAGGGAGCACTGAAGCTTTCTTT.

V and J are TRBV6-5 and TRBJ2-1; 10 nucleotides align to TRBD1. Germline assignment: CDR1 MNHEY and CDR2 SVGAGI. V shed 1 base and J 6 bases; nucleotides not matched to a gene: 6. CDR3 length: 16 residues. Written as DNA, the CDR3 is TGTGCCAGCAGTTACTGGGGGACAGGGGTTATCAATGAGCAGTTCTTC. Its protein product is CASSYWGTGVINEQFF.

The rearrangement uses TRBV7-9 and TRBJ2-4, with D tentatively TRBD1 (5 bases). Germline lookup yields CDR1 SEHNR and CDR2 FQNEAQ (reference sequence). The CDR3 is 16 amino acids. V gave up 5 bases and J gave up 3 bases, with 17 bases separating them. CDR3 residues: CASSLQGLFGKNIQYF. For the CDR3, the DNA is TGTGCCAGCAGCCTCCAGGGTCTCTTTGGCAAAAACATTCAGTACTTC.

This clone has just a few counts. The CDR3 DNA reads as TGTGCCAGCAGCTCAGGTGAAGCTACCGAGTTCTTC. Protein product: CASSSGEATEFF. V gene TRBV7-9 combines with J gene TRBJ2-1; D is uncertain. From germline, CDR1 is SEHNR and CDR2 FQNEAQ (reference sequence). Trimming stripped 4 bases from V and 14 bases from J, with 15 bases between. The CDR3 has 12 amino acids.

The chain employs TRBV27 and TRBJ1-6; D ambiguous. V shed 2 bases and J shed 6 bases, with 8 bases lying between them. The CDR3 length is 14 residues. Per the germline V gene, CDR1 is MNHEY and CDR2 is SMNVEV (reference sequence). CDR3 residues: CASSLVQSNSPLHF. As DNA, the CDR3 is TGTGCCAGCAGTTTAGTACAGAGTAATTCACCCCTCCACTTT.